The 15 T cell receptor beta chains given below trace back to one sample, sequenced in a study of blood T cell repertoires in COVID-19. Libraries were prepared by immunoSEQ multiplex PCR; TCRdb keeps only in-frame clonotypes and omits some of them. This table has 270,000 or so clones, roughly 89% appearing once. The sample consisted of peripheral blood. The source is a woman aged 55-70 years with COVID-19, enrolled during active disease.

The J gene is TRBJ1-6, the V gene TRBV2; D call uncertain. This CDR3 is 15 amino acids long. V gave up 6 bases and J gave up 0 bases, with 9 bases separating them. Per the germline V gene, CDR1 is SNHLY and CDR2 is FYNNEI. The CDR3 loop is CASSPQSSYNSPLHF. For the CDR3, the DNA is TGTGCCAGCAGCCCACAGAGCTCCTATAATTCACCCCTCCACTTT.

This clone was counted a few times. The chain has TRBV19 and TRBJ1-1; TRBD1 is a possible D gene (5 bases). Trimming cost V 1 base and J 1 base, with 10 bases left between them. From germline, CDR1 is LNHDA and CDR2 SQIVND (reference sequence). This CDR3 spans 15 amino acids. CDR3 DNA sequence: TGTGCCAGTAGTATAGGAGGCGGGACGAACACTGAAGCTTTCTTT. Translating gives CASSIGGGTNTEAFF.

This clone has a handful of counts. The chain combines TRBV28 with TRBJ1-4; a possible D gene is TRBD1 (5 bases). The CDR3 extends over 14 amino acids. CDR1 and CDR2 from the germline V gene are MDHEN and SYDVKM. V lost 7 bases and J lost 4, with 13 bases in between. CDR3 loop: CASNSPGVNEKLFF. The CDR3 coding sequence is TGTGCCAGCAACTCTCCGGGGGTTAATGAAAAACTGTTTTTT. Using reference TRBV28 and TRBJ1-4 for the parts outside the CDR3, the full variable domain is DVKVTQSSRYLVKRTGEKVFLECVQDMDHENMFWYRQDPGLGLRLIYFSYDVKMKEKGDIPEGYSVSREKKERFSLILESASTNQTSMYLCASNSPGVNEKLFFGSGTQLSVL.

The chain links TRBV9 to TRBJ2-7, with 14 positions matching TRBD2. V lost 4 bases and J lost 4; bases outside the gene matches: 4. This CDR3 contains 15 residues. CDR1 is SGDLS, CDR2 YYNGEE, per germline. CDR3 residues: CASSSGLAGAYEQYF. Written as DNA, the CDR3 is TGTGCCAGCAGCTCGGGACTAGCGGGGGCTTACGAGCAGTACTTC.

This clone came up once. This sequence joins TRBV4-3 and TRBJ1-3, with D uncertain. The germline gives CDR1 LGHNA, CDR2 YSLEER. With 2 bases removed from V and 8 bases from J, the gap between germline ends came to 7 bases. The CDR3 sequence is 12 residues long. The CDR3 region has the DNA TGCGCCAGCAGCCAAAAGGGAGACACCATATATTTT. It specifies CASSQKGDTIYF.

The V gene is TRBV10-2, the J gene TRBJ2-3; 8 nucleotides line up with TRBD2. CDR1 and CDR2 from the germline V gene are WSHSY and SAAADI. This CDR3 has 14 residues. The trim removed 2 bases at V and 3 bases at J, leaving 1 base unmatched. CDR3 sequence (DNA): TGCGCCAGCAGTGAGCGGGGGGGGACAGATACGCAGTATTTT. It encodes CASSERGGTDTQYF.

CDR3 DNA sequence: TGCGCCAGCAGCTTGGCCGGGACACGGGATAATTCACCCCTCCACTTT. This encodes CASSLAGTRDNSPLHF. The chain combines TRBV5-1 with TRBJ1-6; TRBD1 might be the D (6 bases). The V end lost 0 bases, the J end lost 5 bases, and 12 bases lay between the germline ends. Germline V CDR1 and CDR2: SGHRS, YFSETQ. The CDR3 covers 16 residues.

This clone was seen only a few times. This rearrangement joins TRBV7-9 to TRBJ1-1; D call uncertain. Germline assignment: CDR1 SEHNR and CDR2 FQNEAQ (reference sequence). V lost 1 base and J 7 bases, leaving 16 bases between the germline ends. CDR3 length: 15 amino acids. CDR3 nucleotides: TGTGCCAGCAGCTTAGACGGGGTGGAGTACATTGAAGCTTTCTTT. Protein: CASSLDGVEYIEAFF. Together with reference TRBV7-9 and TRBJ1-1, the CDR3 gives the full variable domain: DTGVSQNPRHKITKRGQNVTFRCDPISEHNRLYWYRQTLGQGPEFLTYFQNEAQLEKSRLLSDRFSAERPKGSFSTLEIQRTEQGDSAMYLCASSLDGVEYIEAFFGQGTRLTVV.

The V gene is TRBV4-3, the J gene TRBJ1-1, with 8 bases that match TRBD1. Germline V gene data show CDR1 as LGHNA and CDR2 as YSLEER. Trimming took 4 bases from V and 1 from J; bases not matched to a gene: 2. The CDR3 loop spans 14 amino acids. Here the CDR3 reads CASSRGQGNTEAFF. The CDR3 DNA follows: TGCGCCAGCAGCCGAGGACAGGGGAACACTGAAGCTTTCTTT.

J is TRBJ1-1 and V is TRBV7-9; perhaps TRBD1 as D (6 bases). The length of the CDR3 is 14 residues. Germline CDR1 SEHNR, CDR2 FQNEAQ (reference sequence). V lost 1 base and J lost 5, with 11 bases in between. The CDR3 nucleotides are TGTGCCAGCAGCTTAGTAGGGGGATGGACTGAAGCTTTCTTT. Amino acids: CASSLVGGWTEAFF. The full variable domain, rest sourced from reference TRBV7-9 and TRBJ1-1, is DTGVSQNPRHKITKRGQNVTFRCDPISEHNRLYWYRQTLGQGPEFLTYFQNEAQLEKSRLLSDRFSAERPKGSFSTLEIQRTEQGDSAMYLCASSLVGGWTEAFFGQGTRLTVV.

This chain links TRBV7-8 with TRBJ2-7; D uncertain. The germline gives CDR1 SGHVS, CDR2 FQNEAQ. The CDR3 extends over 13 amino acids. Trimming cost V 1 base and J 7 bases, with 11 bases left between them. CDR3 DNA: TGTGCCAGCAGCTTAGATCGGGTCCAGGAGCAGTACTTC. Protein sequence: CASSLDRVQEQYF.

The CDR3 reads CAITRTGNTEAFF. CDR3 sequence (DNA): TGTGCCATCACCCGGACAGGAAACACTGAAGCTTTCTTT. The rearrangement links TRBV10-3 to TRBJ1-1; 7 nucleotides agree with TRBD1. The germline V gene has CDR1 ENHRY and CDR2 SYGVKD. J was trimmed by 2 bases and V by 7 bases; bases with no gene match: 4. This CDR3 is built from 13 residues.

This clone was detected once. V gene TRBV18 combines with J gene TRBJ1-6; TRBD1 matches 9 bases. The length of the CDR3 is 16 residues. Trimming removed 2 bases from V and 7 bases from J; junction bases left unmatched: 6. Germline values: CDR1 KGHSH, CDR2 LQKENI. The CDR3 bases are TGTGCCAGCTCACCATCATGGACAGGGGAAAATTCACCCCTCCACTTT. Protein product: CASSPSWTGENSPLHF.

This clone has more than one count but fewer than ten. The chain is built from TRBV3-1 (or the pseudogene TRBV3-2) and TRBJ1-2; 7 bases agree with TRBD1. This CDR3 is 15 amino acids long. Germline assignment: CDR1 LGHDT and CDR2 YNNKEL (reference sequence). V dropped 0 bases and J dropped 5; count of bases not matched to a gene: 6. The chain's CDR3 is CASSQELLQGYGYTF. For the CDR3, the DNA is TGTGCCAGCAGCCAAGAATTGTTACAGGGGTATGGCTACACCTTC.

This clone was seen only a few times. The chain combines TRBV5-8 with TRBJ2-7; 7 bases are shared with TRBD1. Germline trimming cut 4 bases from V and 5 bases from J; bases unmatched to any gene: 6. This CDR3 is 13 amino acids long. Germline assignment: CDR1 SGHTS and CDR2 YDEGEE. CDR3 residues: CASSITGAHEQYF. CDR3 coding DNA: TGTGCCAGCAGCATAACAGGGGCACACGAGCAGTACTTC.